The TCR beta chain described here comes from a study of shared clonotypes between healthy human individuals. The protocol was immunoSEQ multiplex PCR, while the TCRdb copy is restricted to in-frame clones and leaves out a portion. The sample carries 1 million to 1.3 million clones, approximately 80% recorded once. The V gene's germline CDR1 is SEHNR and CDR2 FQNEAQ (reference sequence). This CDR3 comprises 11 residues. V shed 5 bases and J shed 6 bases, with 7 bases lying between them. The table lists this clone with a few counts. This clonotype originated in a young man in good health. Some clones in this sample may be carry-over from other donors' samples. The V call is TRBV7-9, the J call TRBJ2-5; D is undetermined. The specimen sequenced was memory CD4+ T cells from PBMCs. Noted subset: CD45RA-negative fraction. The CDR3 loop is CASSLTKTQYF. The CDR3, as DNA: TGTGCCAGCAGCCTTACGAAGACCCAGTACTTC.